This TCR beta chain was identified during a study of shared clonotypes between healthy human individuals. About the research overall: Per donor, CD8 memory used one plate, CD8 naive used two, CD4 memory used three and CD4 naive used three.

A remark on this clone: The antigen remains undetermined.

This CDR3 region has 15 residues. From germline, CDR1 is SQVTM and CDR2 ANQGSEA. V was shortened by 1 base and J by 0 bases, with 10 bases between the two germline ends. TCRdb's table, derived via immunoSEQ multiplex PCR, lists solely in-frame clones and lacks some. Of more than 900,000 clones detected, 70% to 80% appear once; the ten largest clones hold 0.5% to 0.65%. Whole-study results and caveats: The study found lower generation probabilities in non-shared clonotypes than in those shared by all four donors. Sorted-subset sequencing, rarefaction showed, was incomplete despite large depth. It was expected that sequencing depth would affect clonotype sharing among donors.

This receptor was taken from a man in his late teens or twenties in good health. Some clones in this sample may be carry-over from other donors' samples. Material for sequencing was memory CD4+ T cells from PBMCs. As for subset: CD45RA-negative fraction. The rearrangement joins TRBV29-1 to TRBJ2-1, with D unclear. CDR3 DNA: TGCAGCGTTGAAGTTAGAGGAAGCTCCTACAATGAGCAGTTCTTC. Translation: CSVEVRGSSYNEQFF.